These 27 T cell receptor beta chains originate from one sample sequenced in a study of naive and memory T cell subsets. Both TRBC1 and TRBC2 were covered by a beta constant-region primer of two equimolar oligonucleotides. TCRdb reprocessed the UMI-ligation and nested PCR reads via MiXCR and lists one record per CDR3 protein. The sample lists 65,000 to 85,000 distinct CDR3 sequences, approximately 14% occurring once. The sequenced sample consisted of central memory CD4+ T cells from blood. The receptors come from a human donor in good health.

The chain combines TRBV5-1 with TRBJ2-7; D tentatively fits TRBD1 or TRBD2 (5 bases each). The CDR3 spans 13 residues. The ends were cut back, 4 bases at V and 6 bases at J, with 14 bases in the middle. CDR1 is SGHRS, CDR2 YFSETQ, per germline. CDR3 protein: CASSPDEGSEQYF. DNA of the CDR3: TGCGCCAGCAGCCCGGATGAGGGGAGCGAGCAGTACTTC.

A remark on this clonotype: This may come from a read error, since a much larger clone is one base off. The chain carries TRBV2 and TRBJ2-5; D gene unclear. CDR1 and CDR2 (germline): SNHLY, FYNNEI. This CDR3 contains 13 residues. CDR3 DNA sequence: TGTGCCAGCGGTGAGGAGTACCAAGAGACCCAGTACTTC. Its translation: CASGEEYQETQYF. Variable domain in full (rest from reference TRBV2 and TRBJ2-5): EPEVTQTPSHQVTQMGQEVILRCVPISNHLYFYWYRQILGQKVEFLVSFYNNEISEKSEIFDDQFSVERPDGSNFTLKIRSTKLEDSAMYFCASGEEYQETQYFGPGTRLLVL.

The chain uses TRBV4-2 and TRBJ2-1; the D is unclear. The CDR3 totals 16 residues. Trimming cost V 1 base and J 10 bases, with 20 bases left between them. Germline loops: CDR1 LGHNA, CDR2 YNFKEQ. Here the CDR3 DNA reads TGTGCCAGCAGCCAAGCAACGGTCAGGAGTAGGCAGGAGCAGTTCTTC. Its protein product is CASSQATVRSRQEQFF.

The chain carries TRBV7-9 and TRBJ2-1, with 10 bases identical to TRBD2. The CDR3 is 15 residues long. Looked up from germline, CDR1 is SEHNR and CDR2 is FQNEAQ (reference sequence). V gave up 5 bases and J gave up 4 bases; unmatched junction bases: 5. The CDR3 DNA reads TGTGCCAGCAGCCTCACTAGCGGGGCTTACAATGAGCAGTTCTTC. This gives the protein CASSLTSGAYNEQFF.

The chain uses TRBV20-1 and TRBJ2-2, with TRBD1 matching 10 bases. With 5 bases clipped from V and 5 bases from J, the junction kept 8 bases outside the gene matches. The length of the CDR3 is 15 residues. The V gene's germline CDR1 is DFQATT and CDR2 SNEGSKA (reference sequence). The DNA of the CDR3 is TGCAGTGCTGAGAGACAGGGGGCGTGGACCGGGGAGCTGTTTTTT. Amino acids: CSAERQGAWTGELFF.

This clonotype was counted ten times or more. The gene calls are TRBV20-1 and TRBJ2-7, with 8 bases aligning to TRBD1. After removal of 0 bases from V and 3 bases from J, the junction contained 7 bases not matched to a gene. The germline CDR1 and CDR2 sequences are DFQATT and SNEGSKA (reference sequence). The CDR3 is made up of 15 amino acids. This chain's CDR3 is CSARDSGGRGYEQYF. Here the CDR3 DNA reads TGCAGTGCTAGAGACTCAGGGGGCAGGGGCTACGAGCAGTACTTC.

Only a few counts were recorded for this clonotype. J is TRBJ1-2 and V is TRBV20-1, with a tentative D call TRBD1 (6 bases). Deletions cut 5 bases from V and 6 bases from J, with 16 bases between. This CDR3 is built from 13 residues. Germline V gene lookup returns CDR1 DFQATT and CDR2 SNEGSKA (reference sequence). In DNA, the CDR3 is TGCAGTGCTGAGGAGACAGGTTTTCATGGCTACACCTTC. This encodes CSAEETGFHGYTF.

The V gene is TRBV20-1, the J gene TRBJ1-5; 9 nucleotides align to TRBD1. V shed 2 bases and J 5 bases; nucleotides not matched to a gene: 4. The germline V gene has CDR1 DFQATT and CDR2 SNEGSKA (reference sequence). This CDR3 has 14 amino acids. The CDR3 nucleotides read TGCAGTGCTAGACGGACAGGGGTTTATCAGCCCCAGCATTTT. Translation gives CSARRTGVYQPQHF.

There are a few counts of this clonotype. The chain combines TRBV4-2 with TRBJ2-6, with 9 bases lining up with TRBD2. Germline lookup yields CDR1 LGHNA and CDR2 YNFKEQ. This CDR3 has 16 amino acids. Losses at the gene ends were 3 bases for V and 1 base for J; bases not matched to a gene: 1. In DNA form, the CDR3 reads TGTGCCAGCAGCCAGGGACTAGCTTCTGGGGCCAACGTCCTGACTTTC. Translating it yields CASSQGLASGANVLTF.

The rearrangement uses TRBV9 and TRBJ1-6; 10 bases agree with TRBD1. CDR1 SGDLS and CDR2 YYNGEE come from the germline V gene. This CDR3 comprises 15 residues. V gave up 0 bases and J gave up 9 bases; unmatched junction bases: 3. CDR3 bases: TGTGCCAGCAGCGTAGCCGGGACAGGGGTTTCACCCCTCCACTTT. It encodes CASSVAGTGVSPLHF.

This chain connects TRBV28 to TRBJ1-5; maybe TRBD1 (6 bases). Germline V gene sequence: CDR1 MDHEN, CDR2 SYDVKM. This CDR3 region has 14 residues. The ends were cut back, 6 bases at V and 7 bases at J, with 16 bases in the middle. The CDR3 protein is CASRPTGRGQPQHF. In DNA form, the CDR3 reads TGTGCCAGCAGACCCACAGGGCGAGGACAGCCCCAGCATTTT.

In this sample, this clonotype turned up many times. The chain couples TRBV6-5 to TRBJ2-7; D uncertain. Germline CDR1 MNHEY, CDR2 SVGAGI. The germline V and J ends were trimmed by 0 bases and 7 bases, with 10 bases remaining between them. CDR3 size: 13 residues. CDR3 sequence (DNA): TGTGCCAGCAGTTACTCGTCCGTTGGGGAGCAGTACTTC. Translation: CASSYSSVGEQYF.

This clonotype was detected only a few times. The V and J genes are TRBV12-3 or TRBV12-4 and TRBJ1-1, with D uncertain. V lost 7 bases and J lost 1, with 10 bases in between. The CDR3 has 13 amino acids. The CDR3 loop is CASTRGSNTEAFF. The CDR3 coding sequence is TGTGCCAGCACCCGGGGTTCGAACACTGAAGCTTTCTTT.

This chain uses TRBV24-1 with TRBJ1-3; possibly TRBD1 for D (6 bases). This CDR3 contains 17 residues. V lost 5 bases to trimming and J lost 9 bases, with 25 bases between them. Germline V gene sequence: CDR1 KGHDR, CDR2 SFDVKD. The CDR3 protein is CATSVATKAGVIRTIYF. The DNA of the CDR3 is TGTGCCACCAGTGTCGCCACCAAGGCAGGGGTCATTCGCACCATATATTTT.

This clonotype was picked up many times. The CDR3 bases are TGCGCCAGCAGCCCTAAGACAGGGACCACCTACGAGCAGTACTTC. As protein: CASSPKTGTTYEQYF. The rearrangement links TRBV5-1 to TRBJ2-7; TRBD1 matches at 7 bases. The CDR3 has 15 amino acids. V gave up 4 bases and J gave up 2 bases; unmatched junction bases: 9. Germline lookup yields CDR1 SGHRS and CDR2 YFSETQ. The full variable domain, completed using reference TRBV5-1 and TRBJ2-7, is KAGVTQTPRYLIKTRGQQVTLSCSPISGHRSVSWYQQTPGQGLQFLFEYFSETQRNKGNFPGRFSGRQFSNSRSEMNVSTLELGDSALYLCASSPKTGTTYEQYFGPGTRLTVT.

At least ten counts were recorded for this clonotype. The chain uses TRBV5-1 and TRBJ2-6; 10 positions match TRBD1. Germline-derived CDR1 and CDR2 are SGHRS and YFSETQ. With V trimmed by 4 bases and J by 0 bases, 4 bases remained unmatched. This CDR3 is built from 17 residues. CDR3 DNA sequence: TGCGCCAGCAGCGGGACAGGGGCCAGCTCTGGGGCCAACGTCCTGACTTTC. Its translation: CASSGTGASSGANVLTF.

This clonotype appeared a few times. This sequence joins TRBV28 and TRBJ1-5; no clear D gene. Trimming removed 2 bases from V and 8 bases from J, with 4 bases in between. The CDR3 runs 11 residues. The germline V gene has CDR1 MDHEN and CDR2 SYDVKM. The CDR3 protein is CASSLLEPQHF. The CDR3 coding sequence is TGTGCCAGCAGTTTACTCGAGCCCCAGCATTTT. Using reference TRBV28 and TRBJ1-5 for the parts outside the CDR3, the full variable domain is DVKVTQSSRYLVKRTGEKVFLECVQDMDHENMFWYRQDPGLGLRLIYFSYDVKMKEKGDIPEGYSVSREKKERFSLILESASTNQTSMYLCASSLLEPQHFGDGTRLSIL.

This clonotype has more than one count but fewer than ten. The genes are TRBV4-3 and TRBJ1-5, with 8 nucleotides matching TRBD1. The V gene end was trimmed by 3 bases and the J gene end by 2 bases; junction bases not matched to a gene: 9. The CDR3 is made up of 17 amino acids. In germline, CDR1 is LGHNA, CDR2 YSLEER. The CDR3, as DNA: TGCGCCAGCAGCCAGGCCACAGGGGGGTTCGGCAATCAGCCCCAGCATTTT. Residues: CASSQATGGFGNQPQHF.

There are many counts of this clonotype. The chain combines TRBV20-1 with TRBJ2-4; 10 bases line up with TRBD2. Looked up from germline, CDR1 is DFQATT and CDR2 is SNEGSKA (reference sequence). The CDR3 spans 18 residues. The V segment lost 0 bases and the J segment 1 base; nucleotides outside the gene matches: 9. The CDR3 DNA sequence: TGCAGTGCTAGAGATACAGCTAGCGGGAGTTCGGCCAAAAACATTCAGTACTTC. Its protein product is CSARDTASGSSAKNIQYF.

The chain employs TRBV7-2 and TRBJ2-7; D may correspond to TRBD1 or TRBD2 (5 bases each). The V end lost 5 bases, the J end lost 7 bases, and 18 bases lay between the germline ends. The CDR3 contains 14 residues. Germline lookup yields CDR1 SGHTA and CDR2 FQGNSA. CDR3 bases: TGTGCCAGCAGCACGGGACCCACGATGAAGGAGCAGTACTTC. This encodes CASSTGPTMKEQYF. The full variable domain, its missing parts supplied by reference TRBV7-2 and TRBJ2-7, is GAGVSQSPSNKVTEKGKDVELRCDPISGHTALYWYRQSLGQGLEFLIYFQGNSAPDKSGLPSDRFSAERTGGSVSTLTIQRTQQEDSAVYLCASSTGPTMKEQYFGPGTRLTVT.

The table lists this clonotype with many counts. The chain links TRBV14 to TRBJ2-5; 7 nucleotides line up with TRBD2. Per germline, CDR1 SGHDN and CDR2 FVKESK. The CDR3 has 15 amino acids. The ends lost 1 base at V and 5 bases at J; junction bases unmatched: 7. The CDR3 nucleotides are TGTGCCAGCAGCCAAGCTCGGACTAGTGTTGAGACCCAGTACTTC. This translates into CASSQARTSVETQYF.

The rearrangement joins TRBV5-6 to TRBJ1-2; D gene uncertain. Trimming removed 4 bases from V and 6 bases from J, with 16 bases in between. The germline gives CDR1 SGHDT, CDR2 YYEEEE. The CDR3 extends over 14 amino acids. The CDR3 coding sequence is TGTGCCAGCAGCCTCCCCTCTCCACAGAATGGCTACACCTTC. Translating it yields CASSLPSPQNGYTF.

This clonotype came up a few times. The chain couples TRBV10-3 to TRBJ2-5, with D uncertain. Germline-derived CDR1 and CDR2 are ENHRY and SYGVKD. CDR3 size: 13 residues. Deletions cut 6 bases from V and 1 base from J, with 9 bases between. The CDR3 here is CAISSGAQETQYF. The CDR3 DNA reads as TGTGCCATCAGCTCAGGTGCCCAAGAGACCCAGTACTTC.

As DNA, the CDR3 is TGTGCCATCTCCCGACAAACCAACACCGGGGAGCTGTTTTTT. Protein sequence: CAISRQTNTGELFF. The chain employs TRBV10-3 and TRBJ2-2, with no clear D. Germline V gene sequence: CDR1 ENHRY, CDR2 SYGVKD. The CDR3 has 14 residues. The V end lost 8 bases, the J end lost 2 bases, and 12 bases lay between the germline ends.

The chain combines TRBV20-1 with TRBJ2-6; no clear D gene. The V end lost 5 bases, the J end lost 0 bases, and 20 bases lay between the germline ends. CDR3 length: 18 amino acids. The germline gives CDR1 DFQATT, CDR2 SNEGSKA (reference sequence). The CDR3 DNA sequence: TGCAGTGCTCGGACCCGGCAGGAGCGATTCTCTGGGGCCAACGTCCTGACTTTC. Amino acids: CSARTRQERFSGANVLTF.

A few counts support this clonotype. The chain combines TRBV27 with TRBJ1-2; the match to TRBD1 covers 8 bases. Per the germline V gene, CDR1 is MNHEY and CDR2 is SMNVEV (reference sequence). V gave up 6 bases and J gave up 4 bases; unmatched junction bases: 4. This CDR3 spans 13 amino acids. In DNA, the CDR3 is TGTGCCAGCAGAGGACAGGGCGGCTATGGCTACACCTTC. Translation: CASRGQGGYGYTF.

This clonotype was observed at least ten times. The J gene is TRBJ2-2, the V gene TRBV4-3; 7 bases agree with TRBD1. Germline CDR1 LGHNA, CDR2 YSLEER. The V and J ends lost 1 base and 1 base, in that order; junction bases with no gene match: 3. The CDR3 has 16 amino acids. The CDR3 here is CASSQVYRGNTGELFF. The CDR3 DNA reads TGCGCCAGCAGCCAAGTCTACAGGGGGAACACCGGGGAGCTGTTTTTT.